Listed below are T cell receptor beta chains from one sample, sequenced in a study of a mutant IDH1 vaccine in newly diagnosed glioma. No antigen has been identified for these receptors. TCRdb's copy holds only in-frame clones and misses some; the assay was immunoSEQ multiplex PCR. The sample consists of some 80,000 clones, around 83% of them appearing once. The sample consisted of PBMCs, taken from a glioma patient whose treatment included an IDH1 peptide vaccine. The receptors were gathered from a woman aged 45-65 years with glioma. The CDR3 runs from the conserved cysteine through the conserved F or W. The D gene is left open where the match is weak. Part of the rows lack a size; the others show once, few, many or a class for expanded clones.

cdr3_aa cdr3_nt j_call d_call v_call clone_size
CASSPPGLSTDTQYF TGCGCCAGCAGCCCCCCGGGACTAAGCACAGATACGCAGTATTTT TRBJ2-3 TRBD2 TRBV5-1 -
CASSIGGTAGEKLFF TGTGCCAGTAGTATAGGCGGGACAGCAGGTGAAAAACTGTTTTTT TRBJ1-4 TRBD1 TRBV19 -
CASSDYGGTQYF TGTGCCAGCAGTGACTACGGTGGGACCCAGTACTTC TRBJ2-5 - TRBV6-4 once
CASSVRPGELFF TGCGCCAGCAGTGTAAGGCCCGGGGAGCTGTTTTTT TRBJ2-2 - TRBV10-2 -
CASSFQQRALGTDTQYF TGTGCCAGCAGCTTCCAACAACGCGCCCTGGGCACAGATACGCAGTATTTT TRBJ2-3 - TRBV7-6 -
CASSLFGSHQETQYF TGTGCCAGCTCCCTCTTCGGGTCTCACCAAGAGACCCAGTACTTC TRBJ2-5 - TRBV9 once
CASSLGAGLNTEAFF TGTGCCAGCAGCCTAGGCGCGGGTCTGAACACTGAAGCTTTCTTT TRBJ1-1 - TRBV7-9 -
CASSLIGGVETQYF TGCGCCAGCAGCTTGATAGGGGGCGTTGAGACCCAGTACTTC TRBJ2-5 TRBD1 TRBV5-1 -
CASSLISGANVLTF TGCGCCAGCAGCTTAATCTCTGGGGCCAACGTCCTGACTTTC TRBJ2-6 - TRBV5-1 -
CASSEASIAWDEQFF TGTGCCAGCAGTGAGGCGAGTATCGCCTGGGATGAGCAGTTCTTC TRBJ2-1 - TRBV6-1 -
CASSLDLPPHEQFF TGTGCCAGCAGCTTAGATCTCCCCCCCCATGAGCAGTTCTTC TRBJ2-1 - TRBV7-9 once
CASSPSLAGGNEQFF TGTGCCAGCAGCCCCTCACTAGCGGGAGGTAATGAGCAGTTCTTC TRBJ2-1 TRBD2 TRBV7-3 -
CAWTGPGRNSPLHF TGTGCCTGGACGGGTCCGGGACGGAATTCACCCCTCCACTTT TRBJ1-6 - TRBV30 -
CASSQEGPGTGELFF TGTGCCAGCAGCCAAGAGGGCCCAGGAACCGGGGAGCTGTTTTTT TRBJ2-2 - TRBV4-2 -
CASSLRTHVTSGNTIYF TGTGCCAGCAGCTTACGGACACATGTTACCTCTGGAAACACCATATATTTT TRBJ1-3 - TRBV7-6 -
CASRPAGTDTQYF TGTGCCAGCAGACCCGCCGGCACAGATACGCAGTATTTT TRBJ2-3 - TRBV6-6 -
CAWDGGANEKLFF TGTGCCTGGGACGGTGGGGCGAATGAAAAACTGTTTTTT TRBJ1-4 - TRBV30 -
CASSASGTGVSDTQYF TGTGCCAGCAGCGCCTCCGGGACAGGGGTTTCAGATACGCAGTATTTT TRBJ2-3 TRBD1 TRBV7-8 -
CASSPHRTDQEQYF TGCGCCAGCAGCCCACACCGGACAGACCAAGAGCAGTACTTC TRBJ2-7 - TRBV5-1 once
CASSDGLQPQHF TGTGCCAGCAGTGACGGTCTCCAGCCCCAGCATTTT TRBJ1-5 - TRBV2 -
CASSLPSVEGDTQYF TGTGCCAGCAGCTTACCATCCGTCGAGGGCGATACGCAGTATTTT TRBJ2-3 - TRBV13 -
CASSPTTSYEQYF TGCGCCAGCAGCCCGACGACTAGCTACGAGCAGTACTTC TRBJ2-7 - TRBV4-1 -
CASRLGGTGNYGYTF TGTGCCAGCAGGCTAGGGGGGACAGGGAACTATGGCTACACCTTC TRBJ1-2 TRBD1 TRBV27 -
CASSPVTGGKLFF TGTGCCAGCAGTCCCGTGACAGGGGGCAAACTGTTTTTT TRBJ1-4 TRBD1 TRBV6-5 once
CASRLARRRSAGNTQYF TGTGCAAGTCGCTTAGCTAGGAGGCGCTCGGCGGGTAATACGCAGTATTTT TRBJ2-3 - TRBV12-2 -
CASSEEGSGNTIYF TGTGCCAGCAGTGAAGAAGGCTCTGGAAACACCATATATTTT TRBJ1-3 - TRBV2 few
CASLPGQGAHEQYF TGTGCCAGCCTCCCGGGACAGGGGGCCCACGAGCAGTACTTC TRBJ2-7 TRBD1 TRBV18 -
CASSPAPSHNEKLFF TGTGCCAGCAGTCCCGCCCCCAGTCATAATGAAAAACTGTTTTTT TRBJ1-4 - TRBV5-6 -
CASSTRDYYSYNEQFF TGTGCCAGCAGTACCAGGGACTACTACTCCTACAATGAGCAGTTCTTC TRBJ2-1 TRBD2 TRBV27 -
CASSLVQDYGYTF TGCGCCAGCAGCTTGGTACAGGACTATGGCTACACCTTC TRBJ1-2 - TRBV5-1 -
CASSLLLGGGSGELFF TGTGCCAGCAGCTTACTGTTAGGGGGCGGCTCCGGGGAGCTGTTTTTT TRBJ2-2 TRBD1 TRBV7-8 -
CASSIYNQPQHF TGTGCCAGCAGCATTTATAATCAGCCCCAGCATTTT TRBJ1-5 - TRBV5-6 once
CASSSITDTQYF TGTGCCAGCAGTTCCATCACAGATACGCAGTATTTT TRBJ2-3 - TRBV28 -
CASSLQLAGWETQYF TGTGCCAGCAGCTTACAACTAGCGGGTTGGGAGACCCAGTACTTC TRBJ2-5 TRBD2 TRBV11-2 -
CSAVAPGSQAFF TGCAGCGCCGTTGCCCCAGGGAGCCAAGCTTTCTTT TRBJ1-1 - TRBV29-1 few